This T cell receptor (beta chain) appears in the sequencing data of a study of metastatic and nonmetastatic thyroid tumors. Broader study findings: The study reportedly found significantly higher TCR beta diversity in malignant thyroid tumors than benign nodules, in blood and tumor.

The table lists this clone with many counts. Its target is unknown. TCRdb redid the clone calls on the PCR reads using MiXCR. The table has just over 40,000 clones, approximately 10% seen once. This CDR3 comprises 16 residues. Trimming cost V 0 bases and J 6 bases; bases outside gene matches: 7. Germline loops: CDR1 LGHNA, CDR2 YNFKEQ. All patients reached thyroid surgery having received no treatment beforehand. The sequence was collected from a female donor with papillary thyroid cancer or a benign thyroid nodule (not recorded which). Some clones in this sample may be carry-over from other donors' samples. V is TRBV4-2 and J is TRBJ2-2; 7 bases align to TRBD1. Sequencing input: blood. CDR3 in amino acids: CASSQDWQGDAGELFF. The DNA for the CDR3 is TGTGCCAGCAGCCAAGATTGGCAGGGGGACGCCGGGGAGCTGTTTTTT.